This T cell receptor (beta chain) appears in the sequencing data of a study of shared clonotypes between healthy human individuals. Comment on this clone: The antigen is unknown.

Study results and caveats: On the whole, naive subsets had larger estimated richness than memory subsets had.

The donors, all of them Caucasian adults, lived in Nashville, Tennessee. In the CD4+ fraction, cells were divided into CD45RA+ naive and CD45RA-negative memory subsets. This CDR3 contains 13 residues. The V and J ends lost 6 bases and 7 bases, in that order; junction bases with no gene match: 8. The germline CDR1 and CDR2 sequences are MNHNS and SASEGT. Authors' methods: Junction-only sequences without quality scores were provided by ImmunoSEQ, so filtering was different. TCRdb's table, derived via immunoSEQ multiplex PCR, lists solely in-frame clones and lacks some. The V and J calls and clone size were taken over from that table, and D and trimming were inferred from the DNA. The sample records roughly 2.5 million clones, approximately 92% being singletons.

Material for sequencing was naive CD4+ T cells sorted from blood. As for subset: CD45RA+ positively selected. This receptor was taken from a man in his late teens or twenties in good health. The chain links TRBV6-1 to TRBJ2-7, with 8 positions matching TRBD1. CDR3 sequence: CASRPTGGREQYF. The CDR3 DNA is TGTGCCAGCAGACCTACAGGGGGTAGGGAGCAGTACTTC.